The 28 T cell receptor beta chains in this list originate from one sample, sequenced in a study of cytomegalovirus exposure and HLA in healthy donors (dated by TCRdb to 2016 to 2017). Library method: the immunoSEQ multiplex PCR assay. For the multiplex PCR, a mixture combining 60 forward primers for TCR Vbeta segments and 13 reverse primers for TCR Jbeta segments was used. Not all clones reach the TCRdb copy of this immuneACCESS table, which keeps in-frame sequences only. Checked studies attribute under half of the gap to unresolved V genes and leave the rest unexplained. Recorded for this sample are some 200,000 clones; 79% of them occurred a single time. Together, the top ten hold about 1.7% of the sample. Sample: PBMCs. These receptors were taken from a man between 45 and 60 years old in good health and CMV-seronegative.

This CDR3 reads CASSLLSGGISTDTQYF. The CDR3 DNA reads TGTGCCAGCAGCCTTCTATCCGGGGGGATAAGCACAGATACGCAGTATTTT. The chain employs TRBV11-1 and TRBJ2-3; the match to TRBD2 covers 7 bases. V gave up 5 bases and J gave up 0 bases; unmatched junction bases: 11. The CDR3 is 17 amino acids. The V gene's germline CDR1 is SGHAT and CDR2 FQDESV (reference sequence).

V usage is TRBV11-2 and J usage is TRBJ1-5; possibly TRBD1 for D (6 bases). CDR1 is SGHAT and CDR2 is FQNNGV in the germline V gene. V dropped 0 bases and J dropped 5 bases, with 11 bases sitting between them. This CDR3 has 15 amino acids. CDR3 protein: CASSLDRRGDQPQHF. CDR3 DNA sequence: TGTGCCAGCAGCTTAGATCGCAGGGGAGATCAGCCCCAGCATTTT.

There are a few counts of this clone. The rearrangement links TRBV4-1 to TRBJ2-3; 11 bases fit TRBD2. Germline V CDR1 and CDR2: MGHRA, YSYEKL. The CDR3 has 21 amino acids. V was pared by 0 bases and J by 0 bases, with 14 bases of the junction left unmatched. This CDR3 reads CASSQDGGDSGGGSSTDTQYF. CDR3 nucleotide sequence: TGCGCCAGCAGCCAAGATGGGGGCGATAGCGGGGGGGGATCTAGCACAGATACGCAGTATTTT.

J is TRBJ1-3 and V is TRBV18; D may be TRBD1 (6 bases). In germline, CDR1 is KGHSH, CDR2 LQKENI. The CDR3 loop spans 17 amino acids. The V and J ends lost 1 base and 0 bases respectively, with 13 bases between them. CDR3 loop: CASSPRRTESSGNTIYF. CDR3 coding DNA: TGTGCCAGCTCACCACGCAGGACAGAGAGCTCTGGAAACACCATATATTTT.

A single count supports this clone. V and J are TRBV29-1 and TRBJ1-1, with 10 positions matching TRBD1. Germline CDR1 SQVTM, CDR2 ANQGSEA. CDR3 length: 12 amino acids. In DNA, the CDR3 is TGCGGGGACAGGGGTCGGGACACTGAAGCTTTCTTT. This codes for CGDRGRDTEAFF. The whole variable domain, remainder taken from reference TRBV29-1 and TRBJ1-1, is SAVISQKPSRDICQRGTSLTIQCQVDSQVTMMFWYRQQPGQSLTLIATANQGSEATYESGFVIDKFPISRPNLTFSTLTVSNMSPEDSSIYLCGDRGRDTEAFFGQGTRLTVV.

The V call is TRBV11-2, the J call TRBJ2-7, with D possibly being TRBD1 (5 bases). V gave up 4 bases and J gave up 4 bases, with 8 bases separating them. The CDR3 length is 12 residues. CDR1 SGHAT and CDR2 FQNNGV come from the germline V gene. CDR3 sequence: CASSSQGYEQYF. DNA for the CDR3: TGTGCCAGCAGCTCCCAGGGATACGAGCAGTACTTC.

The chain employs TRBV6-1 and TRBJ2-7; 7 bases fit TRBD1. This CDR3 contains 14 residues. CDR1 is MNHNS, CDR2 SASEGT, per germline. J lost 5 bases, V lost 6 bases, and 10 bases had no gene match. In nucleotides, the CDR3 is TGTGCCAGCAGGAATGAAGGGGGCAAAGACGAGCAGTACTTC. Translation gives CASRNEGGKDEQYF.

The chain carries TRBV11-2 and TRBJ2-7; TRBD1 matches 8 bases. V lost 1 base and J lost 0; bases outside the gene matches: 8. CDR1 SGHAT and CDR2 FQNNGV come from the germline V gene. The CDR3 sequence is 17 residues long. CDR3 sequence (DNA): TGTGCCAGCAGCTTAGCCTTGAGACAGGGGCGCTCCTACGAGCAGTACTTC. Protein product: CASSLALRQGRSYEQYF.

The CDR3 bases are TGTGCCAGCAGTGAGAGACTAGCGGGAGGGAGCTCCTACAATGAGCAGTTCTTC. Amino acids: CASSERLAGGSSYNEQFF. This chain links TRBV2 with TRBJ2-1; 14 nucleotides line up with TRBD2. Germline CDR1 SNHLY, CDR2 FYNNEI. The J segment lost 0 bases and the V segment lost 3 bases, leaving 4 bases of the junction unmatched. This CDR3 has 18 residues.

This clone has a handful of counts. The CDR3 DNA follows: TGTGCCATCAGTGAGTCGGGTCGGGACTACCTAGCCACTAAAGAGACCCAGTACTTC. The encoded protein is CAISESGRDYLATKETQYF. The J gene is TRBJ2-5, the V gene TRBV10-3, with 7 bases fitting TRBD2. Germline values: CDR1 ENHRY, CDR2 SYGVKD. This CDR3 is 19 amino acids long. With 0 bases clipped from V and 3 bases from J, the junction kept 16 bases outside the gene matches.

J is TRBJ1-1 and V is TRBV11-2; no definite D call. The CDR3 spans 15 residues. The V end lost 3 bases, the J end lost 5 bases, and 16 bases lay between the germline ends. CDR1 SGHAT and CDR2 FQNNGV come from the germline V gene. The CDR3 protein is CASSLASTASTEAFF. Here the CDR3 DNA reads TGTGCCAGCAGCTTGGCGAGTACAGCTTCTACTGAAGCTTTCTTT.

The V gene is TRBV5-1, the J gene TRBJ1-3, with TRBD1 matching over 8 bases. This CDR3 has 16 residues. Germline CDR1 SGHRS, CDR2 YFSETQ. V lost 4 bases, J lost 4 bases, and 10 bases stayed unmatched. The CDR3 bases are TGCGCCAGCAGCCAGTTAGGACAGGGCCAGGGAAACACCATATATTTT. Its translation: CASSQLGQGQGNTIYF.

This clone was detected only once. In DNA, the CDR3 is TGTGCCACCAGCAAAAGGGCGGGAGGAAGCTACAATGAGCAGTTCTTC. Translation gives CATSKRAGGSYNEQFF. The genes are TRBV15 and TRBJ2-1, with 8 bases identical to TRBD2. CDR1 is LNHNV and CDR2 is YYDKDF in the germline V gene (reference sequence). The V gene end was trimmed by 4 bases and the J gene end by 3 bases; junction bases not matched to a gene: 8. CDR3 size: 16 residues.

V gene TRBV5-4 combines with J gene TRBJ2-3; D possibly corresponds to TRBD2 (6 bases). Deletions cut 7 bases from V and 4 bases from J, with 13 bases between. Looked up from germline, CDR1 is SGHNT and CDR2 is YYREEE (reference sequence). The CDR3 is 13 residues long. The CDR3 region is CASLGGSADTQYF. Written as DNA, the CDR3 is TGTGCCAGCCTGGGAGGCAGTGCAGATACGCAGTATTTT.

DNA for the CDR3: TGTGCCAGCAGAATGGCGGGAAGAGCCTACGAGCAGTACTTC. Protein: CASRMAGRAYEQYF. The chain has TRBV5-6 and TRBJ2-7, with a weak D call TRBD2 (6 bases). The CDR3 spans 14 residues. The V gene lost 5 bases and the J gene lost 2 bases, with 14 bases spanning the gap. The germline CDR1 and CDR2 sequences are SGHDT and YYEEEE.

There are a few counts of this clone. This chain links TRBV7-2 with TRBJ2-2, with D maybe TRBD1 (6 bases). The CDR3 sequence is 15 residues long. V lost 1 base and J lost 3, with 9 bases in between. CDR1 and CDR2 (germline): SGHTA, FQGNSA. The CDR3 DNA is TGTGCCAGCAGCTTAGTAACAGGGTACACCGGGGAGCTGTTTTTT. Translation: CASSLVTGYTGELFF.

The rearrangement links TRBV5-1 to TRBJ1-3; 7 nucleotides align to TRBD1. Looked up from germline, CDR1 is SGHRS and CDR2 is YFSETQ. The ends lost 0 bases at V and 5 bases at J; junction bases unmatched: 5. CDR3 size: 15 residues. The CDR3 nucleotides read TGCGCCAGCAGCTTGGAGGGGGCTCTAAGAAACACCATATATTTT. Amino acids: CASSLEGALRNTIYF.

The CDR3 loop reads CASSLGGQSYSNQPQHF. The DNA of the CDR3 is TGTGCCAGCAGCTTAGGTGGACAATCCTATAGCAATCAGCCCCAGCATTTT. The rearrangement uses TRBV7-6 and TRBJ1-5; D might be TRBD1 (5 bases). The CDR3 has 17 residues. Germline CDR1 reads SGHVS; CDR2 reads FNYEAQ. Trimming pared 1 base from V and 0 bases from J, leaving 13 bases between.

The table lists this clone with a count of one. The V call is TRBV6-6, the J call TRBJ2-7, with 9 bases matching TRBD1. This CDR3 is 12 amino acids long. The ends lost 6 bases at V and 6 bases at J; junction bases unmatched: 3. Germline V CDR1 and CDR2: MNHNY, SVGAGI (reference sequence). The CDR3 DNA follows: TGTGCCAGCAGGGGGACAGGGTCCGAGCAGTACTTC. This gives the protein CASRGTGSEQYF.

The chain uses TRBV28 and TRBJ2-7; maybe TRBD1 (6 bases). The CDR3 covers 14 residues. Trimming cost V 3 bases and J 2 bases, with 11 bases left between them. Germline V gene data show CDR1 as MDHEN and CDR2 as SYDVKM. The CDR3 DNA sequence: TGTGCCAGCAGTTTTGGGCAGGGGACCTACGAGCAGTACTTC. This codes for CASSFGQGTYEQYF.

V and J are TRBV5-1 and TRBJ2-7; the match to TRBD1 covers 8 bases. The CDR3 is 15 residues long. V lost 2 bases and J lost 2; bases outside the gene matches: 6. Germline V gene lookup returns CDR1 SGHRS and CDR2 YFSETQ. The CDR3 region has the DNA TGCGCCAGCAGCTTACTAGACAGGGGAACCTACGAGCAGTACTTC. Its protein product is CASSLLDRGTYEQYF.

The rearrangement links TRBV9 to TRBJ2-1; 10 positions agree with TRBD2. This CDR3 has 18 amino acids. CDR1 is SGDLS and CDR2 is YYNGEE in the germline V gene. J gave up 2 bases and V 0 bases, and 8 bases lay outside the gene matches. CDR3 bases: TGTGCCAGCAGCGTAGCTACAGGGGGGACTAGCGCCTACAATGAGCAGTTCTTC. This translates into CASSVATGGTSAYNEQFF.

The chain couples TRBV5-1 to TRBJ2-3, with a weak D call TRBD2 (5 bases). This CDR3 is built from 14 residues. The germline V and J ends were trimmed by 6 bases and 0 bases, with 11 bases remaining between them. Germline lookup yields CDR1 SGHRS and CDR2 YFSETQ. The CDR3 DNA is TGCGCCAGCAAAAGCGGCCTCAGCACAGATACGCAGTATTTT. Protein sequence: CASKSGLSTDTQYF.

The V and J genes are TRBV10-1 and TRBJ2-1; D is perhaps TRBD2 (5 bases). The CDR3 has 16 residues. Germline V gene data show CDR1 as WNHNN and CDR2 as SYGVQD (reference sequence). V lost 0 bases, J lost 4 bases, and 13 bases lay in between. The CDR3 DNA is TGCGCCAGCAGTGAGTCGGGCCTTACGGGGTACAATGAGCAGTTCTTC. Translated, it gives CASSESGLTGYNEQFF.

V and J are TRBV28 and TRBJ1-1; D possibly corresponds to TRBD1 (5 bases). Trimming pared 3 bases from V and 3 bases from J, leaving 11 bases between. The germline CDR1 and CDR2 sequences are MDHEN and SYDVKM. This CDR3 region has 14 residues. The CDR3 protein is CASSFRGGYTEAFF. Written as DNA, the CDR3 is TGTGCCAGCAGTTTCCGGGGGGGGTACACTGAAGCTTTCTTT.

The sample holds one count of this clone. This chain joins TRBV15 and TRBJ2-1; 7 bases map to TRBD1. V trimming: 0 bases; J trimming: 7 bases; junction bases outside the gene matches: 15. This CDR3 comprises 18 residues. Per the germline V gene, CDR1 is LNHNV and CDR2 is YYDKDF (reference sequence). The CDR3 reads CATSRDKGGVGPGNEQFF. The DNA for the CDR3 is TGTGCCACCAGCAGAGATAAAGGGGGCGTTGGGCCTGGGAATGAGCAGTTCTTC.

This chain connects TRBV5-4 to TRBJ1-2; 9 nucleotides align to TRBD1. There are 14 residues in the CDR3. The ends lost 5 bases at V and 4 bases at J; junction bases unmatched: 6. Germline V gene sequence: CDR1 SGHNT, CDR2 YYREEE (reference sequence). The CDR3 reads CASRPDRGSYGYTF. CDR3 sequence (DNA): TGTGCCAGCAGACCGGACAGGGGAAGCTATGGCTACACCTTC.

The genes are TRBV5-8 and TRBJ2-3, with TRBD1 as a possible D gene (6 bases). Germline lookup yields CDR1 SGHTS and CDR2 YDEGEE. This CDR3 has 18 amino acids. With 4 bases removed from V and 2 bases from J, the gap between germline ends came to 23 bases. The CDR3 DNA sequence: TGTGCCAGCAGCGCCGGCCCGGGACATTCGATTACCACAGATACGCAGTATTTT. It encodes CASSAGPGHSITTDTQYF. The full variable domain, with the rest looked up from reference TRBV5-8 and TRBJ2-3, is EAGVTQSPTHLIKTRGQQATLRCSPISGHTSVYWYQQALGLGLQFLLWYDEGEERNRGNFPPRFSGRQFPNYSSELNVNALELEDSALYLCASSAGPGHSITTDTQYFGPGTRLTVL.